The clone carrying this T cell receptor beta chain was recorded once. Its antigen remains unknown. The data are from a study of OX40 agonist ivuxolimab in advanced cancers. In the study overall: Recorded diagnoses for dose-escalation patients were hepatocellular carcinoma, melanoma, renal cell or head and neck cancer.

Study-wide results and limits: Researchers report that CD8+ T cells had, on average, more expanded clones than CD4+.

The method was immunoSEQ multiplex PCR; TCRdb's version includes in-frame clones alone and lacks a portion of them. The sample consists of some 80,000 clones, nearly 90% of them appearing once. The germline V gene has CDR1 SGHKS and CDR2 YYEKEE (reference sequence). The CDR3 consists of 15 residues. Deletions cut 0 bases from V and 5 bases from J, with 14 bases between. The TCR sequence derives from an adult with an advanced solid tumor such as melanoma, head and neck, liver or kidney cancer. This rearrangement joins TRBV5-5 to TRBJ1-1; no firm D call. The specimen was CD4+ or CD8+ T cells sorted from blood, collected in a trial of the OX40 agonist ivuxolimab. The CDR3 coding sequence is TGTGCCAGCAGCTTGGGACCCCTCCCAGTAACTGAAGCTTTCTTT. Translation: CASSLGPLPVTEAFF.